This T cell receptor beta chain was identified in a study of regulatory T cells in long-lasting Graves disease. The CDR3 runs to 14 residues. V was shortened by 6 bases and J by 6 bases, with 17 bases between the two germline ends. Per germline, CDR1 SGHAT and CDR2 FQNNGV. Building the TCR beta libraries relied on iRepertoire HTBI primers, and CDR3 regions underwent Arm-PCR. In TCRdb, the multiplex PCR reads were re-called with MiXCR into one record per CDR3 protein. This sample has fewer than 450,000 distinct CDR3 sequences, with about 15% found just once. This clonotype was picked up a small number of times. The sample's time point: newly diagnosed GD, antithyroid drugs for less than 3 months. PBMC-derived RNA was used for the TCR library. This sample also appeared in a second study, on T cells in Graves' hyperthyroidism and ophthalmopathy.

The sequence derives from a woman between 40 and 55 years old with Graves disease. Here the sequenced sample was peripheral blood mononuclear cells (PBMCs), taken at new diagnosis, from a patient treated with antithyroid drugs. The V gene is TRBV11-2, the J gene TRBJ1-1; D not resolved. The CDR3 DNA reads TGTGCCAGCAGTCCCACTGCCGAACCCCCTGAAGCTTTCTTT. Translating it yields CASSPTAEPPEAFF. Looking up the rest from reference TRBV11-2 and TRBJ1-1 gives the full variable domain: EAGVAQSPRYKIIEKRQSVAFWCNPISGHATLYWYQQILGQGPKLLIQFQNNGVVDDSQLPKDRFSAERLKGVDSTLKIQPAKLEDSAVYLCASSPTAEPPEAFFGQGTRLTVV.